A selection of T cell receptor beta chains follows, all from one sample in a study of metastatic and nonmetastatic thyroid tumors. MiXCR re-clonotyped the PCR reads for TCRdb. The sample consists of about 49,000 clones, about 4.3% of them appearing once. The sample was blood. The receptors were gathered from a female donor with papillary thyroid cancer or a benign thyroid nodule (not recorded which). Some clones in this sample may be carry-over from other donors' samples. The CDR3 runs from the conserved cysteine through the conserved F or W. A D gene is named only where the DNA matches it firmly. Not all rows give a size; the values are once, few, many and, for expanded clones, a class.

>.|TRBJ1-6|TRBV3-1|many
TGTGCCAGCAGCCCCCAGAGATATAATTCACCCCTCCACTTT
CASSPQRYNSPLHF
>TRBD1|TRBJ2-1|TRBV20-1|many
TGCAGCGTTGAGAGGCTGACAGGGGACCGAGGTGGCAATGAGCAGTTCTTC
CSVERLTGDRGGNEQFF
>.|TRBJ1-1|TRBV19|few
TGTGCCAGTAGTATAGGGTTGGGGAAAACTGAAGCTTCCTTT
CASSIGLGKTEASF
>TRBD2|TRBJ2-1|TRBV10-3|.
TGTGCCATCAGTCAGCTAGCGGCCTACAATGAGCGGTTCTTC
CAISQLAAYNERFF
>.|TRBJ1-2|TRBV6-1|medium-sized
TGTGCCAGCAGTTACCTAGGCCAGCGGTATGGCTACACCTTC
CASSYLGQRYGYTF
>.|TRBJ2-7|TRBV7-9|many
TGTGCCAGCAGCTCATCCGGGACCCTTTCCTACGAGCAGTACTTC
CASSSSGTLSYEQYF
>.|TRBJ1-5|TRBV30|.
TGTGCCTGGGACAAGGGACAACAGCCCCAGCATTTT
CAWDKGQQPQHF
>.|TRBJ2-7|TRBV3-1|many
TGTGCCAGCAGCCGTATGGACGTTAGCTCCTACGAGCAGTACTTC
CASSRMDVSSYEQYF
>.|TRBJ2-3|TRBV7-9|.
TGTGCCAGCAGCTCGGAGGGTGCGGTAGATACGCAGTATTTT
CASSSEGAVDTQYF
>.|TRBJ1-5|TRBV9|many
TGTGCCAGCAGCGTGGGTACAGGGTATCAGCCCCAGCATTTT
CASSVGTGYQPQHF
>.|TRBJ2-1|TRBV20-1|many
TGCAGTGCTAGAGCAGGGAGCTCCTACAATGAGCAGTTCTTC
CSARAGSSYNEQFF
>.|TRBJ2-2|TRBV9|many
TGTGCCAGCAATGACTCCCCGGGCACCGGGGAGCTGTTTTTT
CASNDSPGTGELFF
>.|TRBJ1-1|TRBV18|many
TGTGCCAGCTCACCGCGAGGCCGGGAAGAAGCTTTCTTT
CASSPRGREEAFF
>.|TRBJ1-3|TRBV7-2|.
TGTGCCAGCAGCTTAGCAGACCGATCTGGAAACACCATATATTTT
CASSLADRSGNTIYF
>.|TRBJ2-1|TRBV5-1|many
TGCGCCAGTGGCTTGAGGACAGAAAATGAGCAGTTCTTC
CASGLRTENEQFF
>.|TRBJ2-1|TRBV12-3/TRBV12-4|many
TGTGCCAGCAGTTTCAACAATGAGCAGTTCTTC
CASSFNNEQFF
>TRBD2|TRBJ2-3|TRBV19|many
TGTGCCAGTAAGACTAGCGGGCCGGGGACAGATACGCAGTATTTT
CASKTSGPGTDTQYF
>TRBD2|TRBJ2-1|TRBV27|many
TGTGCCAGCAGTTCGAGACTAGCGACGGTTGGTTTTGAGCAGTTCTTC
CASSSRLATVGFEQFF
>.|TRBJ2-7|TRBV14|large
TGTGCCAGCAGCCAAGATCGGGACTACGAGCAGTACTTC
CASSQDRDYEQYF
>TRBD1|TRBJ2-7|TRBV9|many
TGTGCCAGCAGCGTGGGACAGGGTTTTTACGAGCAGTACTTC
CASSVGQGFYEQYF
>.|TRBJ2-5|TRBV3-1|many
TGTGCCAGCAGCCTCCAAGAGACCCAGTACTTC
CASSLQETQYF
>.|TRBJ2-1|TRBV27|many
TGTGCCAGCAGTTTTTCTAACTACAATGAGCAGTTCTTC
CASSFSNYNEQFF
>.|TRBJ2-3|TRBV9|many
TGTGCCAGCAGCGTGGGACATTTCACAGATACGCAGTATTTT
CASSVGHFTDTQYF
>.|TRBJ2-7|TRBV5-8|many
TGTGCCAGCAGCCCCGACCCCCCACGATCCTACGAGCAGTACTTC
CASSPDPPRSYEQYF
>TRBD2|TRBJ2-1|TRBV12-3/TRBV12-4|many
TGTGCCAGCAGTGAAGGTAGCGGGAGGAACTACAATGAGCAGTTCTTC
CASSEGSGRNYNEQFF
>.|TRBJ2-7|TRBV7-9|.
TGTGCCAGCAGCTTAGAGGCAGGCTACTACGAGCAGTACTTC
CASSLEAGYYEQYF
>.|TRBJ2-2|TRBV10-3|many
TGTGCCATCAGTGTGGGCAACACCGGGGAGCTGTTTTTT
CAISVGNTGELFF
>.|TRBJ1-2|TRBV6-1|.
TGTGTCAGCAGTGCCGGGTTCGGGGTATCCTATGGCTACACCTTC
CVSSAGFGVSYGYTF
>.|TRBJ1-5|TRBV5-8|many
TGTGCCAGCAGCTTGTGGGACAGCAATCAGCCCCAGCATTTT
CASSLWDSNQPQHF
>TRBD1|TRBJ2-3|TRBV7-8|many
TGTGCCAGCAGCTACCAGGGACAGGGGGCAACAGATACGCAGTATTTT
CASSYQGQGATDTQYF
>.|TRBJ2-5|TRBV6-1|medium-sized
TGTGCCAGCAGTGGCAGGGTGTCAGAGACCCAGTACTTC
CASSGRVSETQYF
>.|TRBJ2-1|TRBV24-1|many
TGTGCCACCAGTGATCCCCCCCACAATGAGCAGTTCTTC
CATSDPPHNEQFF
>TRBD1|TRBJ1-1|TRBV24-1|few
TGTGCCACCAGTGATTCTGGACAGGGTGGTTACACTGAAGCTTTCTTT
CATSDSGQGGYTEAFF
>.|TRBJ2-5|TRBV7-3|many
TGTGCCAGGAATTTAGAGGTGACCCAGTACTTC
CARNLEVTQYF
>.|TRBJ2-2|TRBV7-9|.
TGTGCCAGCAGCTTAGGGATCGGGGAGCTGTTTTTT
CASSLGIGELFF